A selection of T cell receptor beta chains follows, all from one sample in a study of radiation and T cells in renal cell carcinoma. This table comes from immunoSEQ multiplex PCR, and its TCRdb copy is limited to in-frame clones, with some not included. The sample yields 60,000 or so clones, over 65% seen once. The sample consisted of blood, taken from a patient whose treatment included radiotherapy and nephrectomy. These receptors originate from a man aged 55 to 70 with renal cell carcinoma. Each CDR3 is given with its conserved first and last residue. D genes are given only for firm matches.

>TRBD2|TRBJ2-1|16|TRBV7-3
TGTGCCAGCAGCGCCGTAGCGGGAGGAGAATACAATGAGCAGTTCTTC
CASSAVAGGEYNEQFF
>TRBD1|TRBJ1-2|14|TRBV9
TGTGCCAGCAGCGTAGTGGAGGGGGCCGGTGGCTACACCTTC
CASSVVEGAGGYTF
>TRBD1|TRBJ2-7|16|TRBV5-5
TGTGCCAGCAGCTACTCGCCGGGACAGGGGGTCAACGAGCAGTACTTC
CASSYSPGQGVNEQYF
>NA|TRBJ1-4|15|TRBV19
TGTGCCAGTAGTATTCGCCCGGATCTTGGTGAAAAACTGTTTTTT
CASSIRPDLGEKLFF
>NA|TRBJ2-7|14|TRBV9
TGTGCCAGCAGCGTAGAACCTAGCAGCTACGAGCAGTACTTC
CASSVEPSSYEQYF
>TRBD1|TRBJ1-2|15|TRBV5-1
TGCGCCAGCAGCTTGGGGGACAGGGGTATAGATGGCTACACCTTC
CASSLGDRGIDGYTF
>TRBD1|TRBJ2-5|14|TRBV11-2
TGTGCCAGCAGCTTAGACAGACAGGGTGAGACCCAGTACTTC
CASSLDRQGETQYF
>NA|TRBJ2-7|17|TRBV18
TGTGCCAGCTCACCACTTCTGGCAGGGCCGGGATCCTACGAGCAGTACTTC
CASSPLLAGPGSYEQYF
>NA|TRBJ2-2|12|TRBV19
TGTGCCAGCTCTCAACAAGGGGGGGAGCTGTTTTTT
CASSQQGGELFF
>TRBD2|TRBJ2-2|16|TRBV18
TGTGCCAGCTCACCACGCGGCGGGAGTTTAGCCGGGGAGCTGTTTTTT
CASSPRGGSLAGELFF
>TRBD1|TRBJ2-1|15|TRBV11-3
TGTGCCAGCAGCATTCCGGGACAGGGGCACAATGAGCAGTTCTTC
CASSIPGQGHNEQFF